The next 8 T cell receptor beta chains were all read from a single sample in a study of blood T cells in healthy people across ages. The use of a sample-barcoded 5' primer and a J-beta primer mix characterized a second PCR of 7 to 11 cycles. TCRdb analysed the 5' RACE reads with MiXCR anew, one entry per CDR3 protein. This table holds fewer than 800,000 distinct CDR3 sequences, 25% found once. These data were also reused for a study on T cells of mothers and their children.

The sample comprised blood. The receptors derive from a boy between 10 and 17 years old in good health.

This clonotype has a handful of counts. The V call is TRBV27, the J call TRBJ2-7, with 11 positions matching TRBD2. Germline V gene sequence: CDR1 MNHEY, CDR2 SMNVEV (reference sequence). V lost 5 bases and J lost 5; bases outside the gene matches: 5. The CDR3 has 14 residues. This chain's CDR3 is CASSRTSGLDEQYF. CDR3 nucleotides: TGTGCCAGCAGTCGGACTAGCGGGCTGGACGAGCAGTACTTC.

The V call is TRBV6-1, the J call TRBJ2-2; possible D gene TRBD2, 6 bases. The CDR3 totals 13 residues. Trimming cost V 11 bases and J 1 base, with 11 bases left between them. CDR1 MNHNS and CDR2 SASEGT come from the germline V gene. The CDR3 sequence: CALWEVNTGELFF. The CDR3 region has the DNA TGTGCCTTATGGGAGGTGAACACCGGGGAGCTGTTTTTT.

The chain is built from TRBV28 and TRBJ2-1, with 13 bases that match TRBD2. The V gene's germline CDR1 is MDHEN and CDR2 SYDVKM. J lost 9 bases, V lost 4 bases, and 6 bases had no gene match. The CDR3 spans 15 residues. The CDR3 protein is CASSSWTSGSTEQFF. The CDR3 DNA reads TGTGCCAGCAGTTCCTGGACTAGCGGGAGTACTGAGCAGTTCTTC. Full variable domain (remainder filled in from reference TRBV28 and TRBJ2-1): DVKVTQSSRYLVKRTGEKVFLECVQDMDHENMFWYRQDPGLGLRLIYFSYDVKMKEKGDIPEGYSVSREKKERFSLILESASTNQTSMYLCASSSWTSGSTEQFFGPGTRLTVL.

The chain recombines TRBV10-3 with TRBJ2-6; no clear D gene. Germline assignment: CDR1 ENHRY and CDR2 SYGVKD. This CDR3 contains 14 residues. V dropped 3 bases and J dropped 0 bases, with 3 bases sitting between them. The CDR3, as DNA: TGTGCCATCAGTGACCCCTCTGGGGCCAACGTCCTGACTTTC. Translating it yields CAISDPSGANVLTF.

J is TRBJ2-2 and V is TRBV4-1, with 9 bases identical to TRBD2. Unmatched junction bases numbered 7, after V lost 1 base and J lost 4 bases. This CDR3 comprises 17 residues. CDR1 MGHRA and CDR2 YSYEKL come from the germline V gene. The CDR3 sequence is CASSQGEQAGGTGELFF. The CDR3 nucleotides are TGCGCCAGCAGCCAAGGAGAACAAGCGGGGGGCACCGGGGAGCTGTTTTTT.

The CDR3, as DNA: TGTGCCAGTAGTTCAGGGCACCAGGGGGGGAAGACCCAGTACTTC. Translation gives CASSSGHQGGKTQYF. The chain couples TRBV19 to TRBJ2-5, with D tentatively TRBD1 or TRBD2 (7 bases each). In germline, CDR1 is LNHDA, CDR2 SQIVND (reference sequence). CDR3 length: 15 amino acids. V dropped 5 bases and J dropped 6 bases, with 19 bases sitting between them.

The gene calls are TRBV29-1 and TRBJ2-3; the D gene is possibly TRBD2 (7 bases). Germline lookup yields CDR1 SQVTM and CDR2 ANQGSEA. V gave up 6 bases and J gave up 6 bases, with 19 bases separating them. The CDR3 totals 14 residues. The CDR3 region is CSVERGSGTDTQYF. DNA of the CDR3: TGCAGCGTGGAAAGGGGGAGCGGGACTGATACGCAGTATTTT.

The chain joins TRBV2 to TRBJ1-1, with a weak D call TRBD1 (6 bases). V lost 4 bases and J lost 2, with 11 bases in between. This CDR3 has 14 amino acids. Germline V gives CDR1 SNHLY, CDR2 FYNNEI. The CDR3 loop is CASSGLGGNTEAFF. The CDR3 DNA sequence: TGTGCCAGCAGTGGACTTGGGGGCAACACTGAAGCTTTCTTT.